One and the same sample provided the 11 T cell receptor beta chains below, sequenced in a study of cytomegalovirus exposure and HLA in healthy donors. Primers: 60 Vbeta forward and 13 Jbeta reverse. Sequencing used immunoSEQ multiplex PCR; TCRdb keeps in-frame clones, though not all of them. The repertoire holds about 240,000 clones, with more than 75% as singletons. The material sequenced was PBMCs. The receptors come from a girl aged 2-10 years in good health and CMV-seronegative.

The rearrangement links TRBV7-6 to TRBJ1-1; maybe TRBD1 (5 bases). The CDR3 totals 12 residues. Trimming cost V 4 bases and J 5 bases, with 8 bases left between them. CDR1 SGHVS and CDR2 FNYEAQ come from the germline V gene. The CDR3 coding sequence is TGTGCCAGCAGCTCCAGGGTAACTGAAGCTTTCTTT. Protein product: CASSSRVTEAFF.

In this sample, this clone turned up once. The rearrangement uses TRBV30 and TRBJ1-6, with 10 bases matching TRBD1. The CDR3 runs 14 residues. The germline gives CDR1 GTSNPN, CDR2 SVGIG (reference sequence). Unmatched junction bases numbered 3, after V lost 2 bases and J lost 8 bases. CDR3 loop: CAWSKGQGYSPLHF. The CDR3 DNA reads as TGTGCCTGGAGTAAGGGACAGGGGTATTCACCCCTCCACTTT.

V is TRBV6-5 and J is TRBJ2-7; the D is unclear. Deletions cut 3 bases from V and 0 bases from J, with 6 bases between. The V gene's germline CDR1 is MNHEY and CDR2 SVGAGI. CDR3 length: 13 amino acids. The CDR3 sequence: CASSYRYSYEQYF. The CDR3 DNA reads TGTGCCAGCAGTTATCGTTACTCCTACGAGCAGTACTTC.

CDR3 sequence (DNA): TGCGCCAGCAGCTGGGGGCAGGGGAACTCACCCCTCCACTTT. This gives the protein CASSWGQGNSPLHF. The chain links TRBV5-1 to TRBJ1-6, with D perhaps matching TRBD1 (6 bases). The CDR3 length is 14 residues. The V end was cut by 3 bases, the J end by 10 bases, with 14 bases between. Germline V gives CDR1 SGHRS, CDR2 YFSETQ. Combining the CDR3 with reference TRBV5-1 and TRBJ1-6 gives the whole variable domain KAGVTQTPRYLIKTRGQQVTLSCSPISGHRSVSWYQQTPGQGLQFLFEYFSETQRNKGNFPGRFSGRQFSNSRSEMNVSTLELGDSALYLCASSWGQGNSPLHFGNGTRLTVT.

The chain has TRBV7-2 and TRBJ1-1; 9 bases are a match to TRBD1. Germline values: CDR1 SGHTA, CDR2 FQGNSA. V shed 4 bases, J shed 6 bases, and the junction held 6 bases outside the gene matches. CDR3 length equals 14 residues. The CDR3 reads CASSSGQGRSEAFF. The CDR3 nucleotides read TGTGCCAGCAGCTCTGGACAGGGGAGATCTGAAGCTTTCTTT.

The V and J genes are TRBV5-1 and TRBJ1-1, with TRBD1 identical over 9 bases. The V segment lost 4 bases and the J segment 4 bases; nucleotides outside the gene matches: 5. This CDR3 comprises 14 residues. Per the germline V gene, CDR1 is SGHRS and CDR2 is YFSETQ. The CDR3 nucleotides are TGCGCCAGCAGCAAACTGACAGGGGGCACTGAAGCTTTCTTT. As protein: CASSKLTGGTEAFF.

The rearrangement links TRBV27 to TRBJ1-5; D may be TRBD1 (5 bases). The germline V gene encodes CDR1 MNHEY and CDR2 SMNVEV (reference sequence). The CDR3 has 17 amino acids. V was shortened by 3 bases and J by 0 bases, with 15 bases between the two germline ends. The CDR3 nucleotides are TGTGCCAGCAGTTTGTGGGGCCGAGATTTTAGCAATCAGCCCCAGCATTTT. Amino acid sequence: CASSLWGRDFSNQPQHF.

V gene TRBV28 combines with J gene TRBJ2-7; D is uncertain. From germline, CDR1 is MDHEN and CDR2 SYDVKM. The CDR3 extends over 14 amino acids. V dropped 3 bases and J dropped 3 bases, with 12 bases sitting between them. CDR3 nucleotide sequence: TGTGCCAGCAGTTTTGACTCTCCACTCTACGAGCAGTACTTC. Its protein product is CASSFDSPLYEQYF.

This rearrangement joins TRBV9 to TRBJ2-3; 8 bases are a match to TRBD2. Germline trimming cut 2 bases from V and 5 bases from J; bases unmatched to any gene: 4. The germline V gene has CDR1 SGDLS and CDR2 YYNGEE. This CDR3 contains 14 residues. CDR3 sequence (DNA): TGTGCCAGCAGCGTGCGGGGGGATGGAGATACGCAGTATTTT. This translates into CASSVRGDGDTQYF.

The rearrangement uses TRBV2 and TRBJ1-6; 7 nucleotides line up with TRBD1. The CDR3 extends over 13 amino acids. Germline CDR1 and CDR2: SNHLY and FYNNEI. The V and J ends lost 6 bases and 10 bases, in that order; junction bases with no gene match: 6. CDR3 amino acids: CASRHRGNSPLHF. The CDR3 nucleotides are TGTGCCAGCAGACACAGGGGAAACTCACCCCTCCACTTT.

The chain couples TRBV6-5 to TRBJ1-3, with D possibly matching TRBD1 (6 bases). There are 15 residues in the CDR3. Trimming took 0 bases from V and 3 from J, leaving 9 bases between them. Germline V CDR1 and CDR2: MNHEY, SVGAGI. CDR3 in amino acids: CASSYSKGGGNTIYF. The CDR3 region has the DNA TGTGCCAGCAGTTACTCGAAAGGGGGTGGAAACACCATATATTTT.